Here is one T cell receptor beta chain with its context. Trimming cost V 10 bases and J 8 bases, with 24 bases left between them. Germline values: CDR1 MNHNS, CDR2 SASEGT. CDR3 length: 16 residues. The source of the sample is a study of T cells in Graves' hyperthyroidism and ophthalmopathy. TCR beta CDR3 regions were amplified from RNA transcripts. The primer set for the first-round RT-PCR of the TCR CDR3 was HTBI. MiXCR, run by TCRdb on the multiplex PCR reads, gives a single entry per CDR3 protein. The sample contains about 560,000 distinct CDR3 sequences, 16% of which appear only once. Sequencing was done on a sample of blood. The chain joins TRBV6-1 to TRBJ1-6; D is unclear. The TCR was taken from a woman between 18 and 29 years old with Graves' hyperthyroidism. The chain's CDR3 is CATEAGFDISDSPLHF. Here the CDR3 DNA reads TGTGCCACCGAAGCCGGATTCGACATCTCCGATTCACCCCTCCACTTT.